This T cell receptor (beta chain) was profiled in a study of response to subunit inactivated influenza vaccine. TCRdb re-called the RT-PCR reads through MiXCR, storing one row per CDR3 protein. The sample holds about 620,000 distinct CDR3 sequences; about 11% are singletons and the top ten take approximately 11%. A few counts support this clonotype. The same specimen was also included in a second study, on T cells expressing NK-cell markers. That work adds: Making the TCR beta cDNA relied on 5'RACE template switching with UMIs.

The origin of this receptor is a man between 50 and 59 years old who received an inactivated influenza vaccine. The sequenced sample was PBMCs from blood, obtained on the day of vaccination.

The CDR3 region has the DNA TGTGCCAGCAGTTACTCTCCAGGGGGCAACACCGGGGAGCTGTTTTTT. Protein sequence: CASSYSPGGNTGELFF. The V call is TRBV6-5, the J call TRBJ2-2; 8 bases agree with TRBD1. The CDR3 length is 16 residues. The germline V gene encodes CDR1 MNHEY and CDR2 SVGAGI. Losses at the gene ends were 0 bases for V and 2 bases for J; bases not matched to a gene: 2.